This is a list of T cell receptor beta chains from one sample in a study of cytomegalovirus exposure and HLA in healthy donors. TCRdb's copy holds only in-frame clones and misses some; the assay was immunoSEQ multiplex PCR. Of under 100,000 clones listed, less than 90% are singletons. Sequenced material: PBMCs. These receptors all stem from a woman under 30 in good health and CMV-seropositive. CDR3s include the opening cysteine and the closing phenylalanine or tryptophan. Fields, in order: D gene, clone size, V gene, J gene, CDR3 protein, CDR3 DNA. A D gene is named only where the DNA matches it firmly. Expanded clones get a size class; other rows say once, few or many, or leave the size out.

d_call: TRBD2; clone_size: -; v_call: TRBV28; j_call: TRBJ2-7; cdr3_aa: CASSTSRGGVYEQYF; cdr3_nt: TGTGCCAGCAGCACCTCACGCGGGGGGGTATACGAGCAGTACTTC
d_call: -; clone_size: -; v_call: TRBV1; j_call: TRBJ2-7; cdr3_aa: CTSGDRAYEQYF; cdr3_nt: TGCACCAGCGGGGACAGAGCCTACGAGCAGTACTTC
d_call: -; clone_size: -; v_call: TRBV7-2; j_call: TRBJ1-2; cdr3_aa: CASSSVNYGYTF; cdr3_nt: TGTGCCAGCAGCTCGGTGAACTATGGCTACACCTTC
d_call: TRBD1; clone_size: -; v_call: TRBV27; j_call: TRBJ1-5; cdr3_aa: CASRSTGVGNQPQHF; cdr3_nt: TGTGCCAGCAGATCGACAGGGGTTGGCAATCAGCCCCAGCATTTT
d_call: -; clone_size: -; v_call: TRBV4-1; j_call: TRBJ1-5; cdr3_aa: CASSQDGLWSPQHF; cdr3_nt: TGCGCCAGCAGCCAAGACGGCCTTTGGAGCCCCCAGCATTTT
d_call: TRBD2; clone_size: -; v_call: TRBV6-5; j_call: TRBJ2-7; cdr3_aa: CASSYPPGGDPYEQYF; cdr3_nt: TGTGCCAGCAGTTACCCCCCGGGAGGGGACCCCTACGAGCAGTACTTC
d_call: -; clone_size: once; v_call: TRBV19; j_call: TRBJ1-1; cdr3_aa: CASKNQGFTEAFF; cdr3_nt: TGTGCCAGTAAAAATCAGGGGTTCACTGAAGCTTTCTTT
d_call: TRBD1; clone_size: -; v_call: TRBV5-4; j_call: TRBJ1-6; cdr3_aa: CASSPQGGQGGSPLHF; cdr3_nt: TGTGCCAGCAGCCCCCAAGGGGGACAGGGGGGTTCACCCCTCCACTTT
d_call: -; clone_size: few; v_call: TRBV7-9; j_call: TRBJ2-7; cdr3_aa: CASSFGVCF; cdr3_nt: TGTGCCAGCAGCTTTGGAGTCTGCTTC
d_call: -; clone_size: once; v_call: TRBV28; j_call: TRBJ2-7; cdr3_aa: CASSLSGGGSYEQYF; cdr3_nt: TGTGCCAGCAGTTTGTCCGGGGGTGGCTCCTACGAGCAGTACTTC
d_call: -; clone_size: few; v_call: TRBV4-2; j_call: TRBJ2-6; cdr3_aa: CASSQDPIGNVLTF; cdr3_nt: TGTGCCAGCAGCCAAGATCCCATCGGCAACGTCCTGACTTTC
d_call: -; clone_size: -; v_call: TRBV10-3; j_call: TRBJ1-1; cdr3_aa: CAISESGGAGRNTEAFF; cdr3_nt: TGTGCCATCAGTGAGTCGGGGGGGGCAGGGCGGAACACTGAAGCTTTCTTT
d_call: -; clone_size: -; v_call: TRBV6-5; j_call: TRBJ2-2; cdr3_aa: CASSYPLGELFF; cdr3_nt: TGTGCCAGCAGTTACCCCCTAGGGGAGCTGTTTTTT
d_call: TRBD1; clone_size: once; v_call: TRBV7-2; j_call: TRBJ1-4; cdr3_aa: CASSLAGQGAREKLFF; cdr3_nt: TGTGCCAGCAGCTTAGCAGGGCAGGGGGCGCGTGAAAAACTGTTTTTT
d_call: TRBD2; clone_size: -; v_call: TRBV2; j_call: TRBJ2-5; cdr3_aa: CASSESGAGAKETQYF; cdr3_nt: TGTGCCAGCAGTGAAAGTGGAGCGGGAGCTAAAGAGACCCAGTACTTC
d_call: -; clone_size: -; v_call: TRBV4-1; j_call: TRBJ1-2; cdr3_aa: CASSQVGGRTNYGYTF; cdr3_nt: TGCGCCAGCAGCCAAGTCGGAGGGAGGACTAACTATGGCTACACCTTC
d_call: TRBD1; clone_size: -; v_call: TRBV13; j_call: TRBJ2-1; cdr3_aa: CASSVRDRAYNEQFF; cdr3_nt: TGTGCCAGCAGCGTCCGGGACAGGGCCTACAATGAGCAGTTCTTC
d_call: -; clone_size: few; v_call: TRBV7-9; j_call: TRBJ1-1; cdr3_aa: CASSLETGLNTEAFF; cdr3_nt: TGTGCCAGCAGCTTAGAAACAGGACTGAACACTGAAGCTTTCTTT
d_call: -; clone_size: -; v_call: TRBV27; j_call: TRBJ2-7; cdr3_aa: CASSPTWQGLYYEQYF; cdr3_nt: TGTGCCAGCAGTCCTACCTGGCAGGGACTTTACTACGAGCAGTACTTC
d_call: TRBD1; clone_size: -; v_call: TRBV7-7; j_call: TRBJ2-2; cdr3_aa: CASSRGQGNTGELFF; cdr3_nt: TGTGCCAGCAGCAGGGGACAGGGAAACACCGGGGAGCTGTTTTTT
d_call: TRBD1; clone_size: -; v_call: TRBV27; j_call: TRBJ1-3; cdr3_aa: CASSSLQGYGNTIYF; cdr3_nt: TGTGCCAGCAGTTCACTACAGGGGTACGGAAACACCATATATTTT
d_call: -; clone_size: -; v_call: TRBV27; j_call: TRBJ2-1; cdr3_aa: CASSPSAYNEQFF; cdr3_nt: TGTGCCAGCAGTCCCTCGGCCTACAATGAGCAGTTCTTC
d_call: -; clone_size: -; v_call: TRBV4-1; j_call: TRBJ2-7; cdr3_aa: CASSSELREQYF; cdr3_nt: TGCGCCAGCAGCTCCGAGCTACGAGAGCAGTACTTC
d_call: TRBD2; clone_size: -; v_call: TRBV27; j_call: TRBJ2-7; cdr3_aa: CASSLKAGGPNEQYF; cdr3_nt: TGTGCCAGCAGTTTAAAGGCGGGGGGGCCGAACGAGCAGTACTTC
d_call: -; clone_size: -; v_call: TRBV27; j_call: TRBJ1-1; cdr3_aa: CASSNLDRYTEAFF; cdr3_nt: TGTGCCAGCAGTAACCTTGACAGGTACACTGAAGCTTTCTTT
d_call: TRBD1; clone_size: -; v_call: TRBV10-3; j_call: TRBJ1-1; cdr3_aa: CAIAGQGRTNTEAFF; cdr3_nt: TGTGCCATCGCGGGACAGGGGCGGACGAACACTGAAGCTTTCTTT
d_call: -; clone_size: -; v_call: TRBV4-1; j_call: TRBJ1-1; cdr3_aa: CASSQQVGRGNTEAFF; cdr3_nt: TGCGCCAGCAGCCAACAAGTAGGCAGGGGTAACACTGAAGCTTTCTTT
d_call: -; clone_size: -; v_call: TRBV27; j_call: TRBJ1-6; cdr3_aa: CASSLEGGRGNSPLHF; cdr3_nt: TGTGCCAGCAGTTTAGAAGGAGGGAGAGGGAATTCACCCCTCCACTTT
d_call: -; clone_size: once; v_call: TRBV4-1; j_call: TRBJ1-2; cdr3_aa: CASSPEGVVYGYTF; cdr3_nt: TGCGCCAGCAGCCCGGAAGGAGTCGTCTATGGCTACACCTTC
d_call: -; clone_size: -; v_call: TRBV6-5; j_call: TRBJ2-2; cdr3_aa: CASSSLTANHGELFF; cdr3_nt: TGTGCCAGCAGTTCATTAACAGCCAACCACGGGGAGCTGTTTTTT
d_call: -; clone_size: -; v_call: TRBV19; j_call: TRBJ2-3; cdr3_aa: CASSSGPGTDTQYF; cdr3_nt: TGTGCCAGTAGCAGCGGGCCAGGCACAGATACGCAGTATTTT
d_call: -; clone_size: -; v_call: TRBV27; j_call: TRBJ1-5; cdr3_aa: CASRAGVHTIDQPQHF; cdr3_nt: TGTGCCAGCAGGGCAGGGGTGCACACAATCGATCAGCCCCAGCATTTT
d_call: -; clone_size: -; v_call: TRBV6-6; j_call: TRBJ1-5; cdr3_aa: CASSFPPFVNQPQHF; cdr3_nt: TGTGCCAGCAGTTTCCCCCCTTTTGTGAATCAGCCCCAGCATTTT
d_call: TRBD1; clone_size: -; v_call: TRBV2; j_call: TRBJ1-2; cdr3_aa: CARSLTGGANYGYTF; cdr3_nt: TGTGCCAGGTCCTTAACAGGGGGCGCAAACTATGGCTACACCTTC
d_call: -; clone_size: -; v_call: TRBV4-3; j_call: TRBJ1-1; cdr3_aa: CASSQAGGNTEAFF; cdr3_nt: TGCGCCAGCAGCCAAGCTGGAGGGAACACTGAAGCTTTCTTT
d_call: -; clone_size: -; v_call: TRBV28; j_call: TRBJ1-4; cdr3_aa: CASSPGPFNEKLFF; cdr3_nt: TGTGCCAGCAGTCCGGGTCCCTTCAATGAAAAACTGTTTTTT
d_call: -; clone_size: -; v_call: TRBV28; j_call: TRBJ1-2; cdr3_aa: CASSLSQSMGYTF; cdr3_nt: TGTGCCAGCAGTTTGTCCCAATCTATGGGCTACACCTTC
d_call: -; clone_size: -; v_call: TRBV9; j_call: TRBJ2-5; cdr3_aa: CASSVGHIQETQYF; cdr3_nt: TGTGCCAGCAGCGTTGGGCACATCCAAGAGACCCAGTACTTC
d_call: -; clone_size: -; v_call: TRBV5-1; j_call: TRBJ2-7; cdr3_aa: CASSFQGPGEQYF; cdr3_nt: TGCGCCAGCAGCTTTCAGGGTCCGGGCGAGCAGTACTTC
d_call: -; clone_size: -; v_call: TRBV4-3; j_call: TRBJ1-3; cdr3_aa: CASSQVWAPEPSGNTIYF; cdr3_nt: TGCGCCAGCAGCCAAGTCTGGGCGCCAGAGCCCTCTGGAAACACCATATATTTT
d_call: -; clone_size: -; v_call: TRBV11-2; j_call: TRBJ1-1; cdr3_aa: CASSVVGQGTEAFF; cdr3_nt: TGTGCCAGCAGCGTAGTCGGTCAGGGTACTGAAGCTTTCTTT
d_call: TRBD1; clone_size: -; v_call: TRBV5-1; j_call: TRBJ1-4; cdr3_aa: CASSPGGTGEKLFF; cdr3_nt: TGCGCCAGCAGTCCAGGGGGCACAGGTGAAAAACTGTTTTTT
d_call: TRBD2; clone_size: -; v_call: TRBV7-3; j_call: TRBJ2-3; cdr3_aa: CASSSGGDTQYF; cdr3_nt: TGTGCCAGCAGCTCCGGGGGGGATACGCAGTATTTT
d_call: -; clone_size: -; v_call: TRBV7-9; j_call: TRBJ2-3; cdr3_aa: CASSSTNRPYF; cdr3_nt: TGTGCCAGCAGTTCGACTAACCGTCCGTATTTT
d_call: TRBD2; clone_size: -; v_call: TRBV5-1; j_call: TRBJ2-1; cdr3_aa: CASSLSGGANNEQFF; cdr3_nt: TGCGCCAGCAGCTTGAGCGGGGGGGCCAACAATGAGCAGTTCTTC
d_call: -; clone_size: once; v_call: TRBV28; j_call: TRBJ1-2; cdr3_aa: CASSSYQSGGEGRNYGYTF; cdr3_nt: TGTGCCAGCAGTTCCTACCAGAGTGGAGGGGAGGGGCGGAACTATGGCTACACCTTC
d_call: -; clone_size: -; v_call: TRBV28; j_call: TRBJ2-3; cdr3_aa: CASSAGGTDTQYF; cdr3_nt: TGTGCCAGCAGTGCAGGGGGCACAGATACGCAGTATTTT
d_call: -; clone_size: few; v_call: TRBV4-2; j_call: TRBJ1-6; cdr3_aa: CASSARTPGGSYNSPLHF; cdr3_nt: TGTGCCAGCAGCGCGCGGACTCCTGGTGGCTCCTATAATTCACCCCTCCACTTT
d_call: TRBD1; clone_size: -; v_call: TRBV30; j_call: TRBJ1-1; cdr3_aa: CAWGLQGYTEAFF; cdr3_nt: TGTGCCTGGGGGTTACAGGGGTACACTGAAGCTTTCTTT
d_call: TRBD2; clone_size: once; v_call: TRBV5-6; j_call: TRBJ2-5; cdr3_aa: CASSLAGAGGHETQYF; cdr3_nt: TGTGCCAGCAGCTTGGCCGGAGCGGGGGGGCACGAGACCCAGTACTTC
d_call: TRBD1; clone_size: once; v_call: TRBV6-5; j_call: TRBJ1-2; cdr3_aa: CASRRGQGAYGYTF; cdr3_nt: TGTGCCAGCAGAAGGGGACAGGGTGCCTATGGCTACACCTTC
d_call: -; clone_size: -; v_call: TRBV7-6; j_call: TRBJ2-7; cdr3_aa: CASSNRVYEQYF; cdr3_nt: TGTGCCAGCAGTAACAGGGTCTACGAGCAGTACTTC
d_call: TRBD1; clone_size: few; v_call: TRBV5-5; j_call: TRBJ2-7; cdr3_aa: CASSRTGTDYEQYF; cdr3_nt: TGTGCCAGCAGCAGGACCGGGACAGACTACGAGCAGTACTTC
d_call: -; clone_size: -; v_call: TRBV9; j_call: TRBJ2-7; cdr3_aa: CASSVGGGTADEQYF; cdr3_nt: TGTGCCAGCAGCGTAGGAGGCGGGACTGCCGACGAGCAGTACTTC
d_call: TRBD1; clone_size: -; v_call: TRBV6-5; j_call: TRBJ1-2; cdr3_aa: CASSYTGATYGYTF; cdr3_nt: TGTGCCAGCAGTTACACAGGGGCCACCTATGGCTACACCTTC
d_call: -; clone_size: once; v_call: TRBV7-8; j_call: TRBJ1-4; cdr3_aa: CASSLRSGRGKLFF; cdr3_nt: TGTGCCAGCAGCTTAAGGTCCGGTCGGGGGAAACTGTTTTTT
d_call: TRBD1; clone_size: -; v_call: TRBV18; j_call: TRBJ1-4; cdr3_aa: CASSPGDRTARILF; cdr3_nt: TGTGCCAGCTCACCCGGGGACAGGACCGCTCGCATTCTTTTT
d_call: TRBD1; clone_size: -; v_call: TRBV2; j_call: TRBJ1-2; cdr3_aa: CASSLTPQGVGYTF; cdr3_nt: TGTGCCAGCAGCCTCACTCCACAGGGGGTTGGCTACACCTTC
d_call: -; clone_size: -; v_call: TRBV6-1; j_call: TRBJ2-7; cdr3_aa: CASLFSGTSKQYF; cdr3_nt: TGTGCCAGCCTTTTCTCCGGGACTTCTAAGCAGTACTTC